This is a list of T cell receptor beta chains from one sample in a study of blood T cell repertoires in COVID-19. The repertoire was sequenced with immunoSEQ multiplex PCR; TCRdb's copy has only in-frame clones and lacks some. The repertoire holds about 230,000 clones, with under 90% as singletons. What was sequenced was peripheral blood. The origin of the receptors is a woman older than 75 with active or convalescent COVID-19. Both conserved end residues are part of each CDR3. The order of the fields is clone size, D gene, V gene, J gene, CDR3 DNA, CDR3 protein. D genes are given only for firm matches. Only part of the rows carry a size: once, few, many, or a class if the clone is expanded.

.,TRBD2,TRBV4-1,TRBJ2-5,TGCGCCAGCAGCGCCGGGACTAGCGGGAGTGGGCAAGAGACCCAGTACTTC,CASSAGTSGSGQETQYF
.,.,TRBV10-3,TRBJ1-1,TGTGCCATCACGCGGACATCGAACACTGAAGCTTTCTTT,CAITRTSNTEAFF
.,.,TRBV19,TRBJ1-1,TGTGCCAGTAGTATATCGGGGGGCATGAACACTGAAGCTTTCTTT,CASSISGGMNTEAFF
.,.,TRBV18,TRBJ2-3,TGTGCCAGCTTCTCCCGCGGGAAACACCCCTCAGATACGCAGTATTTT,CASFSRGKHPSDTQYF
once,TRBD1,TRBV7-2,TRBJ1-5,TGTGCCAGCAGCTTAGGGTCAGGGGGTGCTCAGCCCCAGCATTTT,CASSLGSGGAQPQHF
once,.,TRBV30,TRBJ1-4,TGTGCCTGGAGTCGGAGTAGGGGAACTGAAAAACTGTTTTTT,CAWSRSRGTEKLFF
.,.,TRBV7-9,TRBJ2-5,TGTGCCAGCAGCTACCCCCAGGAGACCCAGTACTTC,CASSYPQETQYF
.,.,TRBV4-2,TRBJ2-1,TGTGCCAGCAGCCAAGATCCACAGACCTACAATGAGCAGTTCTTC,CASSQDPQTYNEQFF
.,TRBD2,TRBV5-5,TRBJ2-7,TGTGCCAGCAGCTTGGGGCTAGCGGCCTTCTACGAGCAGTACTTC,CASSLGLAAFYEQYF
.,TRBD1,TRBV2,TRBJ1-1,TGTGCCAGCAATACAGGGGGGATGAACACTGAAGCTTTCTTT,CASNTGGMNTEAFF
.,TRBD1,TRBV29-1,TRBJ2-1,TGCAGCGCTAGGACAGGGTTTATGAATGAGCAGTTCTTC,CSARTGFMNEQFF
.,.,TRBV19,TRBJ1-4,TGTGCCAGTAGTGTCACGGGAGTCGGGTGGGAAAAACTGTTTTTT,CASSVTGVGWEKLFF
.,TRBD1,TRBV11-3,TRBJ1-1,TGTGCCAGCAGCTCCCTGGGGGGACAGGGGGCAAGTGAAGCTTTCTTT,CASSSLGGQGASEAFF
.,.,TRBV6-5,TRBJ1-1,TGTGCCAGCAGAAGGAGGGAGACTGAAGCTTTCTTT,CASRRRETEAFF
.,.,TRBV3-1/TRBV3-2,TRBJ1-2,TGTGCCAGCAGCCGGACCCCGCCGGGGTATGGCTACACCTTC,CASSRTPPGYGYTF
.,TRBD1,TRBV5-4,TRBJ2-6,TGTGCCAGTACCCCTCCGGGACAGGGAACTGGGGCCAACGTCCTGACTTTC,CASTPPGQGTGANVLTF
once,.,TRBV1,TRBJ2-1,TGCACCAGCAGCCAAGTCCCCCTCCTGGCGGCTGAGCAGTTCTTC,CTSSQVPLLAAEQFF
.,.,TRBV2,TRBJ2-7,TGTGCCAGCAGCACTAGCTCCTACGAGCAGTACTTC,CASSTSSYEQYF
.,.,TRBV12-1,TRBJ1-1,TGTGCCAGCAGCAACCCAAACAGGGAAAGGAACACTGAAGCTTTCTTT,CASSNPNRERNTEAFF
.,.,TRBV6-7,TRBJ1-2,TGTGCCAGCAGTTCCACCGCACAGCAGGGGAAATTCGAAGCTAACTATGGCTACACCTTC,CASSSTAQQGKFEANYGYTF
once,.,TRBV12-3/TRBV12-4,TRBJ1-3,TGTGCCAGCAGTAGCGGGGGGGGAAACACCATATATTTT,CASSSGGGNTIYF
.,TRBD1,TRBV19,TRBJ2-2,TGTGCCAGTATGCGCCCAGGGGGCACCGGGGAGCTGTTTTTT,CASMRPGGTGELFF
.,.,TRBV6-1,TRBJ2-3,TGTGCCAGCAGTCCTCCCGGGGCAGATACGCAGTATTTT,CASSPPGADTQYF
.,TRBD2,TRBV4-1,TRBJ2-3,TGCGCCAGCAGCCAAATGACTAGCGGGGGTTCGGATACGCAGTATTTT,CASSQMTSGGSDTQYF
.,.,TRBV18,TRBJ1-3,TGTGCCAGCTCACCACCGTTGTACTCTGGAAACACCATATATTTT,CASSPPLYSGNTIYF
.,TRBD1,TRBV5-4,TRBJ1-1,TGTGCCAGCACTCAGACAGGGGGAAGGAGGACTGAAGCTTTCTTT,CASTQTGGRRTEAFF
.,TRBD2,TRBV12-5,TRBJ2-5,TGTGCTAGTGGTTTGGCCTTTAGCGGGGGGACTTATGAGACCCAGTACTTC,CASGLAFSGGTYETQYF
.,TRBD1,TRBV18,TRBJ2-5,TGTGCCAGCTCACCCTTTAACAGGGGATACCAAGAGACCCAGTACTTC,CASSPFNRGYQETQYF
.,.,TRBV5-4,TRBJ1-2,TGTGCCAGCAGCTTGGCTCCTCAGGGATGGGGCTACACCTTC,CASSLAPQGWGYTF
.,.,TRBV5-1,TRBJ2-3,TGCGCCAGCAGCTTCCCGGGGGACGGAGATACGCAGTATTTT,CASSFPGDGDTQYF
.,TRBD2,TRBV7-2,TRBJ2-3,TGTGCCGGAGAGCGGGAGAGCACAGATACGCAGTATTTT,CAGERESTDTQYF
.,.,TRBV4-1,TRBJ1-5,TGCGCCAGCAGCCAATCAGACAGAATCAACAATCAGCCCCAGCATTTT,CASSQSDRINNQPQHF
.,.,TRBV27,TRBJ2-3,TGTGCCAGCAGTTTATTACTAACTAGCACAGATACGCAGTATTTT,CASSLLLTSTDTQYF
.,.,TRBV5-1,TRBJ2-3,TGCGCCAGCAGCTCTTTACCACAGGATACGCAGTATTTT,CASSSLPQDTQYF
.,TRBD2,TRBV7-2,TRBJ2-1,TGTGCCAGCAGCTCCGGGACTAGCGGGAGGGTCTATGAGCAGTTCTTC,CASSSGTSGRVYEQFF
once,.,TRBV10-3,TRBJ2-5,TGTGCCATCAGTGAGTCGGCTGCGGGCAAAGAGACCCAGTACTTC,CAISESAAGKETQYF
.,.,TRBV29-1,TRBJ1-1,TGCAGCGTCCCACCGGGACACCAGAACACTGAAGCTTTCTTT,CSVPPGHQNTEAFF
.,TRBD1,TRBV5-4,TRBJ2-2,TGTGCCAGCAGCCCTCGACAGGGGAGTACCGGGGAGCTGTTTTTT,CASSPRQGSTGELFF
.,TRBD2,TRBV4-1,TRBJ2-5,TGCGCCAGCAGCCAGGGGACTAGCGGGAGGGGTGAGACCCAGTACTTC,CASSQGTSGRGETQYF
.,.,TRBV29-1,TRBJ1-1,TGCAGCGGAACCGTCTCTATGAACACTGAAGCTTTCTTT,CSGTVSMNTEAFF
.,.,TRBV3-1/TRBV3-2,TRBJ2-4,TGTGCCAGCAGCCGACGGACAGAGAACATTCAGTACTTC,CASSRRTENIQYF
once,.,TRBV5-1,TRBJ2-1,TGCGCCAGCAGGGCTGCAGGGGACTACAATGAGCAGTTCTTC,CASRAAGDYNEQFF
.,.,TRBV29-1,TRBJ1-1,TGCAGCGTTGAAAACAACCCTACTAAGGAGACTGAAGCTTTCTTT,CSVENNPTKETEAFF
.,.,TRBV27,TRBJ2-3,TGTGCCAGTCAACCGGGAGACACAGATACGCAGTATTTT,CASQPGDTDTQYF
.,TRBD1,TRBV27,TRBJ2-7,TGTGCCAGCAGTTATAGAGGACAGGGGCCCTACGAGCAGTACTTC,CASSYRGQGPYEQYF
.,.,TRBV7-5,TRBJ2-7,TGTGCCAGAAGCTTAGGGGGGACTCCAGTTTACGAGCAGTACTTC,CARSLGGTPVYEQYF
.,TRBD1,TRBV4-3,TRBJ1-3,TGCGCCAGCAGCCAAGTTATCACAGGGGATCTTGGAAACACCATATATTTT,CASSQVITGDLGNTIYF
.,.,TRBV5-1,TRBJ1-4,TGCGCCAGCAGGAGACAAGCAACTAATGAAAAACTGTTTTTT,CASRRQATNEKLFF
.,.,TRBV6-6,TRBJ1-1,TGTGCCAGCAGTTACGGAGAGGGAATGAACACTGAAGCTTTCTTT,CASSYGEGMNTEAFF
few,.,TRBV11-2,TRBJ1-2,TGTGCCAGCAGCTTAAACTATCTCTATGGCTACACCTTC,CASSLNYLYGYTF
.,.,TRBV9,TRBJ2-7,TGTGCCAGCTCCCGTGAGGTATCCCCCTCCTACGAGCAGTACTTC,CASSREVSPSYEQYF
.,.,TRBV14,TRBJ2-7,TGTGCCAGCAGCCAATATCCGGTGCTTGGCGAGCAGTACTTC,CASSQYPVLGEQYF
many,TRBD1,TRBV3-1/TRBV3-2,TRBJ1-4,TGTGCCAGCAGCCAAGTTAGACAGGGGGGACTGTTTTTT,CASSQVRQGGLFF
.,.,TRBV5-5,TRBJ2-7,TGTGCCAGCAGCTTTGGAGGGGACAGCTCCTACGAGCAGTACTTC,CASSFGGDSSYEQYF